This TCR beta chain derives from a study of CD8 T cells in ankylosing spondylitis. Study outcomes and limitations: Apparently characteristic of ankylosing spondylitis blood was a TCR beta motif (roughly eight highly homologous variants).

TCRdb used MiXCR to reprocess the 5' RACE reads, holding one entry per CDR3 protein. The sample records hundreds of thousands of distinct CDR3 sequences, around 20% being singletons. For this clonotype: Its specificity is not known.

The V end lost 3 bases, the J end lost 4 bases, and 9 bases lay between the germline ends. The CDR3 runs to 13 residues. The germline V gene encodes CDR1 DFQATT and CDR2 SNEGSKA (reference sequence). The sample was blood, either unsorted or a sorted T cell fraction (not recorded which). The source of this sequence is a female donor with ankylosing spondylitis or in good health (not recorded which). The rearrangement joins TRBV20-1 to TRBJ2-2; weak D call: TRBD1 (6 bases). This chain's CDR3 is CSASRGGTGELFF. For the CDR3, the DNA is TGCAGTGCTAGCAGGGGCGGCACCGGGGAGCTGTTTTTT.